This passage covers 21 T cell receptor beta chains from one sample sequenced in a study of T cell responses to AZD1222 COVID-19 vaccine. Sequencing used immunoSEQ multiplex PCR; TCRdb keeps in-frame clones, though not all of them. The sample has roughly 99,000 clones, 80% to 95% seen once. Source: peripheral blood, taken 28 days after the second AZD1222 dose. These receptors all come from an adult who received the AZD1222 COVID-19 vaccine.

This chain connects TRBV19 to TRBJ2-5, with 10 bases fitting TRBD2. The CDR3 runs 18 residues. V lost 3 bases and J lost 5; bases outside the gene matches: 15. The germline V gene encodes CDR1 LNHDA and CDR2 SQIVND (reference sequence). CDR3 amino acids: CASSIRASGSTEQETQYF. In DNA form, the CDR3 reads TGTGCCAGTAGTATTAGGGCTAGCGGGAGTACGGAGCAGGAGACCCAGTACTTC. Supplemented by reference TRBV19 and TRBJ2-5, the full variable domain reads DGGITQSPKYLFRKEGQNVTLSCEQNLNHDAMYWYRQDPGQGLRLIYYSQIVNDFQKGDIAEGYSVSREKKESFPLTVTSAQKNPTAFYLCASSIRASGSTEQETQYFGPGTRLLVL.

The chain links TRBV20-1 to TRBJ1-5; the D gene is possibly TRBD1 (5 bases). Trimming shortened V by 4 bases and J by 6 bases, and 7 bases separated the two germline ends. This CDR3 is 11 amino acids long. Germline V CDR1 and CDR2: DFQATT, SNEGSKA (reference sequence). CDR3 region: CSATQGQPQHF. DNA for the CDR3: TGCAGTGCTACCCAGGGTCAGCCCCAGCATTTT.

This chain uses TRBV6-5 with TRBJ1-1; D gene uncertain. The CDR3 sequence is 11 residues long. Germline V gene data show CDR1 as MNHEY and CDR2 as SVGAGI. V lost 2 bases to trimming and J lost 7 bases, with 5 bases between them. This CDR3 reads CASSYMGEAFF. CDR3 DNA: TGTGCCAGCAGTTACATGGGTGAAGCTTTCTTT.

J is TRBJ1-4 and V is TRBV6-6; D gene uncertain. Between the trimmed V and J ends, which lost 5 bases and 8 bases, there was a span of 6 bases. The CDR3 covers 11 residues. From germline, CDR1 is MNHNY and CDR2 SVGAGI (reference sequence). This chain's CDR3 is CASSIQEKLFF. CDR3 coding DNA: TGTGCCAGCAGTATTCAAGAAAAACTGTTTTTT.

J is TRBJ2-1 and V is TRBV29-1; D may be TRBD1 (5 bases). CDR3 length: 13 amino acids. The V end was cut by 4 bases, the J end by 7 bases, with 14 bases between. Germline V CDR1 and CDR2: SQVTM, ANQGSEA. This chain's CDR3 is CSVGQGTRNEQFF. The CDR3 nucleotides read TGCAGCGTTGGTCAGGGAACAAGGAATGAGCAGTTCTTC.

The chain joins TRBV3-1 (or the pseudogene TRBV3-2) to TRBJ2-3; D unclear. Germline CDR1 LGHDT, CDR2 YNNKEL (reference sequence). The CDR3 length is 14 residues. Deletions cut 3 bases from V and 4 bases from J, with 11 bases between. The CDR3 DNA sequence: TGTGCCAGCAGCCAGTTTGGGGTTCCAGATACGCAGTATTTT. Translation: CASSQFGVPDTQYF.

The gene calls are TRBV29-1 and TRBJ1-1; D possibly corresponds to TRBD1 (6 bases). The V end was cut by 4 bases, the J end by 1 base, with 19 bases between. This CDR3 spans 16 amino acids. The germline gives CDR1 SQVTM, CDR2 ANQGSEA. DNA for the CDR3: TGCAGCGTTGCGTTTCCCGGGGGGGCACCGAACACTGAAGCTTTCTTT. This translates into CSVAFPGGAPNTEAFF.

This clone occurred a few times. The gene calls are TRBV19 and TRBJ2-7; no reliable D call. The germline V gene has CDR1 LNHDA and CDR2 SQIVND (reference sequence). Trimming took off 3 bases at V and 4 bases at J, with 16 bases between the two ends. CDR3 length: 15 residues. The CDR3 bases are TGTGCCAGTAGTATTCTCCCAGATCCGTCGTACGAGCAGTACTTC. This sequence encodes CASSILPDPSYEQYF.

The genes are TRBV29-1 and TRBJ1-1; D may be TRBD1 (5 bases). V dropped 7 bases and J dropped 4 bases, with 19 bases sitting between them. Germline assignment: CDR1 SQVTM and CDR2 ANQGSEA. There are 14 residues in the CDR3. The CDR3 DNA reads as TGCAGCGATGGGGGAGTCGGGGCGGGCACTGAAGCTTTCTTT. Amino acid sequence: CSDGGVGAGTEAFF.

The CDR3 DNA sequence: TGTGCCAGCCGCAGGGAGTCATATGGCTACACCTTC. Translated, it gives CASRRESYGYTF. V usage is TRBV12-3 or TRBV12-4 and J usage is TRBJ1-2; a weak D match, TRBD1 (5 bases). This CDR3 has 12 amino acids. Trimming stripped 8 bases from V and 5 bases from J, with 12 bases between.

The chain is built from TRBV11-2 and TRBJ2-2, with a tentative D call TRBD1 (5 bases). The CDR3 sequence is 13 residues long. V was clipped by 1 base and J by 8 bases, with 8 bases between them. The germline CDR1 and CDR2 sequences are SGHAT and FQNNGV. CDR3 protein: CASSLVWTGELFF. The CDR3 DNA follows: TGTGCCAGCAGCTTAGTCTGGACAGGGGAGCTGTTTTTT.

V gene TRBV28 combines with J gene TRBJ1-2; D is possibly TRBD1 (5 bases). Trimming removed 6 bases at V and 3 bases at J, with 11 bases between. This CDR3 is built from 13 residues. CDR1 is MDHEN, CDR2 SYDVKM, per germline. The CDR3, as DNA: TGTGCCAGCAGCCCCGGGGGGGACTATGGCTACACCTTC. As protein: CASSPGGDYGYTF.

The chain links TRBV16 to TRBJ1-6; D is uncertain. The V gene lost 0 bases and the J gene lost 3 bases, with 6 bases spanning the gap. The CDR3 length is 15 residues. In germline, CDR1 is KGHSY, CDR2 FQNENV. CDR3: CASSQSNGYNSPLHF. The CDR3, as DNA: TGTGCCAGCAGCCAATCGAACGGCTATAATTCACCCCTCCACTTT.

CDR3 protein: CASRLAGGRGETQYF. The CDR3 nucleotides are TGTGCCAGCCGACTAGCGGGAGGGCGGGGAGAGACCCAGTACTTC. The chain links TRBV27 to TRBJ2-5, with 14 bases fitting TRBD2. V shed 8 bases and J 4 bases; nucleotides not matched to a gene: 6. The CDR3 sequence is 15 residues long. Germline V gene sequence: CDR1 MNHEY, CDR2 SMNVEV (reference sequence).

This chain links TRBV5-1 with TRBJ2-3, with a tentative D call TRBD2 (7 bases). Looked up from germline, CDR1 is SGHRS and CDR2 is YFSETQ. The length of the CDR3 is 15 residues. V shed 0 bases and J shed 5 bases, with 13 bases lying between them. CDR3 protein: CASSLGAGAQDTQYF. DNA of the CDR3: TGCGCCAGCAGCTTGGGGGCGGGGGCCCAAGATACGCAGTATTTT. The whole variable domain, remainder taken from reference TRBV5-1 and TRBJ2-3, is KAGVTQTPRYLIKTRGQQVTLSCSPISGHRSVSWYQQTPGQGLQFLFEYFSETQRNKGNFPGRFSGRQFSNSRSEMNVSTLELGDSALYLCASSLGAGAQDTQYFGPGTRLTVL.

The genes are TRBV9 and TRBJ2-5; the match to TRBD2 covers 13 bases. V shed 4 bases, J shed 2 bases, and the junction held 8 bases outside the gene matches. Germline values: CDR1 SGDLS, CDR2 YYNGEE. This CDR3 has 17 amino acids. The CDR3 nucleotides are TGTGCCAGCAGCTTTGGACTAGCGGGAGTGACGCAAGAGACCCAGTACTTC. Residues: CASSFGLAGVTQETQYF.

J is TRBJ2-5 and V is TRBV29-1; D perhaps matches TRBD2 (5 bases). Between the trimmed V and J ends, which lost 2 bases and 0 bases, there was a span of 16 bases. The length of the CDR3 is 16 residues. Germline CDR1 and CDR2: SQVTM and ANQGSEA. CDR3 in DNA: TGCAGCGTTGAAAGGGATCTCGGGGTGTACCAAGAGACCCAGTACTTC. As protein: CSVERDLGVYQETQYF.

This rearrangement joins TRBV28 to TRBJ1-2, with D maybe TRBD1 (5 bases). The length of the CDR3 is 17 residues. In germline, CDR1 is MDHEN, CDR2 SYDVKM. Trimming shortened V by 4 bases and J by 4 bases, and 22 bases separated the two germline ends. CDR3 coding DNA: TGTGCCAGCAGTTCCGGTGCAGGGTTAGCTAACTCCTATGGCTACACCTTC. Translating gives CASSSGAGLANSYGYTF.

CDR3 DNA: TGTGCCAGCAGTTACGGCCGCTGGAACACTGAAGCTTTCTTT. It codes for CASSYGRWNTEAFF. The chain employs TRBV6-2 or TRBV6-3 and TRBJ1-1; D not certain. The V gene's germline CDR1 is MNHEY and CDR2 SVGEGT. The ends were cut back, 2 bases at V and 1 base at J, with 8 bases in the middle. The CDR3 extends over 14 amino acids.

The chain uses TRBV3-1 (or the pseudogene TRBV3-2) and TRBJ2-7; perhaps TRBD1 as D (5 bases). The CDR3 totals 13 residues. Germline lookup yields CDR1 LGHDT and CDR2 YNNKEL (reference sequence). V gave up 3 bases and J gave up 4 bases, with 10 bases separating them. The CDR3 here is CASSQTERYEQYF. As DNA, the CDR3 is TGTGCCAGCAGCCAGACAGAAAGGTACGAGCAGTACTTC.

The chain combines TRBV7-9 with TRBJ1-4, with D unresolved. The CDR3 extends over 12 amino acids. From germline, CDR1 is SEHNR and CDR2 FQNEAQ (reference sequence). Trimming removed 10 bases at V and 7 bases at J, with 13 bases between. The CDR3 DNA reads as TGTGCCACCACCGTCCACCCTGAAAAACTGTTTTTT. It yields the protein CATTVHPEKLFF.